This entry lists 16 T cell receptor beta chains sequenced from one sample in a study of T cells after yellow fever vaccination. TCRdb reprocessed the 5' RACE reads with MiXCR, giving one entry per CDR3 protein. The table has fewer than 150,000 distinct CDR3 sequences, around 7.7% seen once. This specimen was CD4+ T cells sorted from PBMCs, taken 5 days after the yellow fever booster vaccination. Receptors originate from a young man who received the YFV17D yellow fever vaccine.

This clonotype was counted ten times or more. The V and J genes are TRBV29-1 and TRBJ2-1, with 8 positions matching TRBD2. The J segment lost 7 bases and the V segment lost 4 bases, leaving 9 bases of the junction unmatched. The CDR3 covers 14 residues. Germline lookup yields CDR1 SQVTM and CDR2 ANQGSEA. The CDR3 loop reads CSVGKGLVNNEQFF. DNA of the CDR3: TGCAGCGTTGGGAAGGGACTAGTGAATAATGAGCAGTTCTTC.

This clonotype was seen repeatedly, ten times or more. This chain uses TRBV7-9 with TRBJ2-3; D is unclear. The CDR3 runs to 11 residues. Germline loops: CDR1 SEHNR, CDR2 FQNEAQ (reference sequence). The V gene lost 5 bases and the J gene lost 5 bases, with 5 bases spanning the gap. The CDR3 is CASSDLDTQYF. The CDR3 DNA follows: TGTGCCAGCAGCGATCTAGATACGCAGTATTTT. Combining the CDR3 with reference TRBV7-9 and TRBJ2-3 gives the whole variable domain DTGVSQNPRHKITKRGQNVTFRCDPISEHNRLYWYRQTLGQGPEFLTYFQNEAQLEKSRLLSDRFSAERPKGSFSTLEIQRTEQGDSAMYLCASSDLDTQYFGPGTRLTVL.

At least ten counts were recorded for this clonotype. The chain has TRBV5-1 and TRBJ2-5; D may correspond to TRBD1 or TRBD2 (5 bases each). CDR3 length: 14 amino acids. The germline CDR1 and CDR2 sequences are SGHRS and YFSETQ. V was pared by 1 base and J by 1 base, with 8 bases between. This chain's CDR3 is CASSLTGAQETQYF. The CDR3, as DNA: TGCGCCAGCAGCTTGACCGGGGCCCAAGAGACCCAGTACTTC.

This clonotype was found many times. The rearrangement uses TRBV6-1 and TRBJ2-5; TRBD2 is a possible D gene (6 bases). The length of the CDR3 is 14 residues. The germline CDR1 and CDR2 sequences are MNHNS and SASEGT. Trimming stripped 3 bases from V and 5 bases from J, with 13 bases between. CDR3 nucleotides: TGTGCCAGCAGTGAGAGTTTCGCGGGGGAGACCCAGTACTTC. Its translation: CASSESFAGETQYF.

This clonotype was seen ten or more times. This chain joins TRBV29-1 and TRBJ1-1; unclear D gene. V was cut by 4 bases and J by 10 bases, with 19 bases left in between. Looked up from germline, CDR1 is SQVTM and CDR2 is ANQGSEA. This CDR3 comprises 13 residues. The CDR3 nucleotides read TGCAGCGTTGGAAGCGGTACACTGAGCGGAGCTTTCTTT. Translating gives CSVGSGTLSGAFF.

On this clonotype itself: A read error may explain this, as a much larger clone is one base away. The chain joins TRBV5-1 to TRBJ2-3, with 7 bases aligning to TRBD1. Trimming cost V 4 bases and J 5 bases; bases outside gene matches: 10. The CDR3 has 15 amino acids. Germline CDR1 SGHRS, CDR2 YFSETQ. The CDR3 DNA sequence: TGCGCCAGCAGCCGACAGGGCCTGAACATAGATACGCAGTATTTT. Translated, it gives CASSRQGLNIDTQYF.

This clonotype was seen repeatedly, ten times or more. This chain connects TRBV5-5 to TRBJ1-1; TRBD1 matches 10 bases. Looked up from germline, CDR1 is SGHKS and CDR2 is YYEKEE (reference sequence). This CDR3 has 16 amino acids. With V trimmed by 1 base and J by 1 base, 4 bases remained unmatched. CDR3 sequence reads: CASSLLTGGGNTEAFF. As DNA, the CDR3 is TGTGCCAGCAGCTTGTTGACAGGGGGCGGGAACACTGAAGCTTTCTTT. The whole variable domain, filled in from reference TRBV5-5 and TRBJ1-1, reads DAGVTQSPTHLIKTRGQQVTLRCSPISGHKSVSWYQQVLGQGPQFIFQYYEKEERGRGNFPDRFSARQFPNYSSELNVNALLLGDSALYLCASSLLTGGGNTEAFFGQGTRLTVV.

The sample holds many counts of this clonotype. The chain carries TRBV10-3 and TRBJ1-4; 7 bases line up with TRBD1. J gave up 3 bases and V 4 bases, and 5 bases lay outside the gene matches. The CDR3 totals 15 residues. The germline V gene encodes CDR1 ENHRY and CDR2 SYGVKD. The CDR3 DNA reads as TGTGCCATCAGTGGAGGGGGGACAGCTAATGAAAAACTGTTTTTT. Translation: CAISGGGTANEKLFF.

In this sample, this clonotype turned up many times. The CDR3 DNA is TGTGCCTGGAGTGTATTACACCAGGGATCGGGCTACACCTTC. This translates into CAWSVLHQGSGYTF. V and J are TRBV30 and TRBJ1-2, with a tentative D call TRBD1 (5 bases). The CDR3 contains 14 residues. The V gene's germline CDR1 is GTSNPN and CDR2 SVGIG (reference sequence). V was shortened by 0 bases and J by 8 bases, with 16 bases between the two germline ends.

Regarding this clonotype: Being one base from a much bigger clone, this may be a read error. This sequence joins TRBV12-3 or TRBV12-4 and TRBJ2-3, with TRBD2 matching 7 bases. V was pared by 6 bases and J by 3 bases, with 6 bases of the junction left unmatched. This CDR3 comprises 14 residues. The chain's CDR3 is CASRFKRGTDTQYF. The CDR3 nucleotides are TGTGCCAGCAGGTTTAAGCGGGGAACAGATACGCAGTATTTT.

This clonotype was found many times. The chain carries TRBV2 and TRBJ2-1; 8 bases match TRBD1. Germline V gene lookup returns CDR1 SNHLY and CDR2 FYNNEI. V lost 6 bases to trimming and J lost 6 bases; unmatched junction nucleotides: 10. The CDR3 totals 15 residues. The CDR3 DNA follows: TGTGCCAGCAGCGGCGGGACAGGACCTCTCAATGAGCAGTTCTTC. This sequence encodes CASSGGTGPLNEQFF.

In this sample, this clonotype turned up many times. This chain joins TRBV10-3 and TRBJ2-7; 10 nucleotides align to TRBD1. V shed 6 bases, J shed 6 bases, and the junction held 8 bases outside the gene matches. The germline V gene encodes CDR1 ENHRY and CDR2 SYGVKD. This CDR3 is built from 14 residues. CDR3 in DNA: TGTGCCATCAGAGACCGGGACAGGGGTTTCGAGCAGTACTTC. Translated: CAIRDRDRGFEQYF.

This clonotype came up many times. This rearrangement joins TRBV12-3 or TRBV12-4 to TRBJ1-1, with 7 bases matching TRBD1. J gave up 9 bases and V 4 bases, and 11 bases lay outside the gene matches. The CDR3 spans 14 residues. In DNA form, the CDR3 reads TGTGCCAGCAGTTCAAATAGGGACAGACGTCAAGCTTTCTTT. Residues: CASSSNRDRRQAFF.

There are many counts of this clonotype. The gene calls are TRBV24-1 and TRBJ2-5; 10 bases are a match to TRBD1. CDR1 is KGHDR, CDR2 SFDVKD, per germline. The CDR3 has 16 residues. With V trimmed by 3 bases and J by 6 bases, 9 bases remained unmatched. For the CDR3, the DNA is TGTGCCACCAGTGATGGGGACAGGGGAAGTATCAAGACCCAGTACTTC. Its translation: CATSDGDRGSIKTQYF.

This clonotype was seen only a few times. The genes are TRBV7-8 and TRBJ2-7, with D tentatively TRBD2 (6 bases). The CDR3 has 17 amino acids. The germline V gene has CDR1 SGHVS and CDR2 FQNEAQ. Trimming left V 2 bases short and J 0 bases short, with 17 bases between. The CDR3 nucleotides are TGTGCCAGCAGCTTACGGTCGACCGGGACTGGCTCCTACGAGCAGTACTTC. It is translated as CASSLRSTGTGSYEQYF.

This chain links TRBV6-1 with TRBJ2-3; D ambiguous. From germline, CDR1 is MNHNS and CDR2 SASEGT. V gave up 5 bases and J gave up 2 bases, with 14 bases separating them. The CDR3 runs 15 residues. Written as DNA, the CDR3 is TGTGCCAGCAGTCCCCTTTTTTCCCTCACAGATACGCAGTATTTT. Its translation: CASSPLFSLTDTQYF.